These 29 T cell receptor beta chains originate from one sample sequenced in a study of blood T cell repertoires in COVID-19. Sequencing was performed with immunoSEQ multiplex PCR; in TCRdb, only in-frame clones are kept and a portion is missing. The table lists 200,000 to 250,000 clones, about 81% of them singletons. Source material: peripheral blood. The receptors were gathered from an elderly woman with COVID-19, enrolled during active disease.

The rearrangement uses TRBV18 and TRBJ1-6; TRBD1 matches at 9 bases. The trim removed 2 bases at V and 10 bases at J, leaving 6 bases unmatched. The CDR3 is made up of 15 amino acids. In germline, CDR1 is KGHSH, CDR2 LQKENI. Here the CDR3 reads CASSPTGGIESPLHF. The CDR3 coding sequence is TGTGCCAGCTCACCAACAGGGGGCATCGAGTCACCCCTCCACTTT. Full variable domain (missing parts from reference TRBV18 and TRBJ1-6): NAGVMQNPRHLVRRRGQEARLRCSPMKGHSHVYWYRQLPEEGLKFMVYLQKENIIDESGMPKERFSAEFPKEGPSILRIQQVVRGDSAAYFCASSPTGGIESPLHFGNGTRLTVT.

The V gene is TRBV14, the J gene TRBJ2-7; 12 bases map to TRBD2. The CDR3 has 15 amino acids. V was pared by 4 bases and J by 3 bases, with 4 bases of the junction left unmatched. Looked up from germline, CDR1 is SGHDN and CDR2 is FVKESK. The chain's CDR3 is CASSPTSGGLYEQYF. CDR3 nucleotides: TGTGCCAGCAGCCCGACTAGCGGGGGCCTCTACGAGCAGTACTTC.

The chain couples TRBV28 to TRBJ2-3; a possible D gene is TRBD2 (6 bases). CDR1 and CDR2 from the germline V gene are MDHEN and SYDVKM. Trimming took off 5 bases at V and 2 bases at J, with 14 bases between the two ends. CDR3 length equals 15 residues. The CDR3: CASSNSGGSTDTQYF. The CDR3 DNA follows: TGTGCCAGCAGTAACAGCGGAGGGTCCACAGATACGCAGTATTTT.

The rearrangement links TRBV7-7 to TRBJ1-3; D is undetermined. The length of the CDR3 is 11 residues. CDR1 is SSHAT and CDR2 is FNYEAQ in the germline V gene (reference sequence). In DNA, the CDR3 is TGTGCTGTGAGCTCTGGAAACACCATATATTTT. This sequence encodes CAVSSGNTIYF.

V usage is TRBV6-1 and J usage is TRBJ1-2; D is ambiguous. There are 11 residues in the CDR3. Per germline, CDR1 MNHNS and CDR2 SASEGT. Trimming left V 5 bases short and J 6 bases short, with 7 bases between. The CDR3 loop is CASSPLDGYTF. CDR3 sequence (DNA): TGTGCCAGCAGTCCCTTAGATGGCTACACCTTC.

The chain employs TRBV30 and TRBJ1-3, with D tentatively TRBD1 (5 bases). This CDR3 region has 10 residues. V was pared by 7 bases and J by 4 bases, with 5 bases between. Looked up from germline, CDR1 is GTSNPN and CDR2 is SVGIG (reference sequence). The CDR3 DNA reads TGTGCCTCAGGGGGAAACACCATATATTTT. Translated: CASGGNTIYF.

This clone was seen only a few times. The genes are TRBV5-1 and TRBJ1-4; 9 bases match TRBD1. Trimming took 0 bases from V and 8 from J; bases not matched to a gene: 8. CDR1 SGHRS and CDR2 YFSETQ come from the germline V gene. The CDR3 spans 16 residues. The CDR3, as DNA: TGCGCCAGCAGCTTGGATCCGACAGGGGGTCGAGAAAAACTGTTTTTT. Its protein product is CASSLDPTGGREKLFF.

The chain combines TRBV2 with TRBJ1-2; D remains ambiguous. Germline CDR1 SNHLY, CDR2 FYNNEI. V was trimmed by 5 bases and J by 4 bases, leaving 8 bases between them. This CDR3 is built from 12 residues. This CDR3 is CASSTQAYGYTF. The CDR3 bases are TGTGCCAGCAGTACCCAGGCCTATGGCTACACCTTC.

The rearrangement links TRBV5-1 to TRBJ1-6; TRBD1 might be the D (6 bases). V was trimmed by 1 base and J by 7 bases, leaving 15 bases between them. The CDR3 extends over 16 amino acids. Germline CDR1 SGHRS, CDR2 YFSETQ. The DNA for the CDR3 is TGCGCCAGCAGCTTGTATCTCGGACAGTTGAATTCACCCCTCCACTTT. Residues: CASSLYLGQLNSPLHF.

The CDR3 reads CASSLPSGDNTEAFF. In nucleotides, the CDR3 is TGCGCCAGCAGCTTACCGTCAGGGGACAACACTGAAGCTTTCTTT. The chain employs TRBV5-1 and TRBJ1-1, with a possible D match to TRBD1 (6 bases). In germline, CDR1 is SGHRS, CDR2 YFSETQ. The CDR3 contains 15 residues. The ends were cut back, 2 bases at V and 2 bases at J, with 13 bases in the middle.

J is TRBJ1-5 and V is TRBV10-3; D not resolved. The V and J ends lost 4 bases and 2 bases respectively, with 12 bases between them. The germline V gene encodes CDR1 ENHRY and CDR2 SYGVKD. This CDR3 has 15 residues. The CDR3 protein is CAISGNSGGNQPQHF. CDR3 in DNA: TGTGCCATCAGTGGGAACAGCGGAGGCAATCAGCCCCAGCATTTT.

This chain joins TRBV3-1 (or the pseudogene TRBV3-2) and TRBJ1-3; D perhaps matches TRBD1 (6 bases). V was clipped by 3 bases and J by 4 bases, with 16 bases between them. The germline V gene encodes CDR1 LGHDT and CDR2 YNNKEL (reference sequence). The CDR3 is made up of 16 amino acids. CDR3 sequence: CASSHHRDLTGNTIYF. The CDR3 DNA reads TGTGCCAGCAGCCATCACAGGGATCTAACCGGAAACACCATATATTTT.

This clone was seen only once. The chain combines TRBV9 with TRBJ2-5; a possible D gene is TRBD2 (6 bases). This CDR3 has 16 amino acids. In germline, CDR1 is SGDLS, CDR2 YYNGEE. V dropped 0 bases and J dropped 3 bases, with 15 bases sitting between them. CDR3 in amino acids: CASSVGQWGEEETQYF. CDR3 sequence (DNA): TGTGCCAGCAGCGTAGGCCAGTGGGGGGAAGAAGAGACCCAGTACTTC.

The chain couples TRBV2 to TRBJ2-7; TRBD2 matches 7 bases. With V trimmed by 4 bases and J by 3 bases, 12 bases remained unmatched. Germline values: CDR1 SNHLY, CDR2 FYNNEI. The CDR3 spans 16 residues. The CDR3, as DNA: TGTGCCAGCAGTGTAGGGCACGGGAGGAATCTCTACGAGCAGTACTTC. It translates to CASSVGHGRNLYEQYF.

The chain uses TRBV18 and TRBJ2-7; D possibly corresponds to TRBD1 (5 bases). CDR1 and CDR2 (germline): KGHSH, LQKENI. Deletions cut 3 bases from V and 1 base from J, with 7 bases between. This CDR3 is 13 amino acids long. CDR3 coding DNA: TGTGCCAGCTCACCCGGACAATCCTACGAGCAGTACTTC. This sequence encodes CASSPGQSYEQYF.

This clone was seen a single time. The chain links TRBV11-2 to TRBJ1-1, with no clear D. CDR1 and CDR2 from the germline V gene are SGHAT and FQNNGV. V lost 2 bases and J 4 bases, leaving 11 bases between the germline ends. The CDR3 totals 14 residues. The CDR3 loop is CASSLLLESTEAFF. In DNA, the CDR3 is TGTGCCAGCAGCTTACTTCTAGAGAGCACTGAAGCTTTCTTT.

This clone was observed once. The chain has TRBV19 and TRBJ2-3, with D possibly being TRBD1 (6 bases). V shed 4 bases and J shed 5 bases, with 13 bases lying between them. CDR1 and CDR2 (germline): LNHDA, SQIVND (reference sequence). The length of the CDR3 is 14 residues. DNA of the CDR3: TGTGCCAGTAGTACCCCAGGGGTGGGAGATACGCAGTATTTT. This translates into CASSTPGVGDTQYF.

The chain is built from TRBV7-3 and TRBJ1-2, with TRBD1 matching over 9 bases. Per germline, CDR1 SGHTA and CDR2 FQGTGA. The ends lost 5 bases at V and 8 bases at J; junction bases unmatched: 18. The CDR3 extends over 17 amino acids. CDR3 residues: CASSATGTGPTSNGYTF. CDR3 coding DNA: TGTGCCAGCAGCGCCACCGGGACAGGGCCCACCAGTAACGGCTACACCTTC.

The rearrangement links TRBV4-1 to TRBJ2-1; weak D call: TRBD2 (6 bases). V lost 2 bases and J 4 bases, leaving 12 bases between the germline ends. The germline V gene encodes CDR1 MGHRA and CDR2 YSYEKL. This CDR3 has 15 residues. The CDR3 nucleotides read TGCGCCAGCAGCCAACCCCGAGGGAGGTACAATGAGCAGTTCTTC. Protein product: CASSQPRGRYNEQFF.

The chain uses TRBV7-3 and TRBJ2-1; TRBD2 agrees at 9 bases. The CDR3 spans 16 residues. Germline lookup yields CDR1 SGHTA and CDR2 FQGTGA. V gave up 5 bases and J gave up 5 bases; unmatched junction bases: 10. As DNA, the CDR3 is TGTGCCAGCAGCGTAAGGCCGGGACTAGCAGACAATGAGCAGTTCTTC. Its protein is CASSVRPGLADNEQFF.

The gene calls are TRBV7-8 and TRBJ2-7; 8 bases are a match to TRBD2. This CDR3 is built from 13 residues. Trimming took 5 bases from V and 4 from J; bases not matched to a gene: 4. CDR1 is SGHVS, CDR2 FQNEAQ, per germline. DNA of the CDR3: TGTGCCAGCAGCCCCGGGGGGGTGTACGAGCAGTACTTC. Its translation: CASSPGGVYEQYF.

This clone was seen a few times. The V and J genes are TRBV14 and TRBJ1-1; TRBD1 might be the D (6 bases). The CDR3 has 16 residues. Trimming shortened V by 5 bases and J by 1 base, and 17 bases separated the two germline ends. Per the germline V gene, CDR1 is SGHDN and CDR2 is FVKESK. This CDR3 reads CASSEGQRSGNTEAFF. The CDR3 DNA reads TGTGCCAGCAGCGAGGGACAACGGTCAGGGAACACTGAAGCTTTCTTT.

The rearrangement links TRBV5-6 to TRBJ1-4; 7 positions match TRBD1. In germline, CDR1 is SGHDT, CDR2 YYEEEE. The CDR3 has 17 residues. V was clipped by 4 bases and J by 8 bases; unmatched bases: 17. This CDR3 is CASSHTGADRSGEKLFF. The CDR3 coding sequence is TGTGCCAGCAGCCACACAGGGGCCGACAGGAGCGGGGAAAAACTGTTTTTT.

This CDR3 reads CASSQVLAGGIYNEQFF. The CDR3 region has the DNA TGCGCCAGCAGCCAAGTATTGGCGGGAGGTATCTACAATGAGCAGTTCTTC. V usage is TRBV4-1 and J usage is TRBJ2-1; 8 nucleotides match TRBD2. This CDR3 spans 17 amino acids. V trimming: 1 base; J trimming: 3 bases; junction bases outside the gene matches: 8. CDR1 MGHRA and CDR2 YSYEKL come from the germline V gene.

This chain links TRBV19 with TRBJ2-5; tentatively, D is TRBD2 (6 bases). Trimming cost V 3 bases and J 5 bases, with 16 bases left between them. Germline CDR1 is LNHDA and CDR2 is SQIVND (reference sequence). The CDR3 is 15 amino acids. CDR3 sequence reads: CASSIQTRRTETQYF. DNA of the CDR3: TGTGCCAGTAGTATCCAGACTAGAAGGACTGAGACCCAGTACTTC.

This chain links TRBV9 with TRBJ2-1, with 9 bases matching TRBD1. Trimming removed 5 bases from V and 0 bases from J; junction bases left unmatched: 3. This CDR3 spans 15 amino acids. Germline lookup yields CDR1 SGDLS and CDR2 YYNGEE. For the CDR3, the DNA is TGTGCCAGCAGTTCGGGACAGGGCTCCTACAATGAGCAGTTCTTC. Translated, it gives CASSSGQGSYNEQFF.

V usage is TRBV18 and J usage is TRBJ1-5; a weak D match, TRBD1 (6 bases). The CDR3 length is 14 residues. Per germline, CDR1 KGHSH and CDR2 LQKENI. Trimming shortened V by 3 bases and J by 1 base, and 7 bases separated the two germline ends. The DNA for the CDR3 is TGTGCCAGCTCACCCGGACAGAGCAATCAGCCCCAGCATTTT. This encodes CASSPGQSNQPQHF.

This rearrangement joins TRBV6-1 to TRBJ1-6; no reliable D call. The CDR3 consists of 14 residues. V gave up 2 bases and J gave up 10 bases, with 12 bases separating them. The germline CDR1 and CDR2 sequences are MNHNS and SASEGT. The CDR3 coding sequence is TGTGCCAGCAGTGAATGGAACAGTGGGTCACCCCTCCACTTT. This codes for CASSEWNSGSPLHF.

This chain links TRBV5-1 with TRBJ2-2, with TRBD1 as a possible D gene (5 bases). There are 13 residues in the CDR3. Germline V lookup: CDR1 SGHRS, CDR2 YFSETQ. V lost 4 bases, J lost 7 bases, and 11 bases lay in between. The CDR3 DNA reads TGCGCCAGCAGCCCCCAGGGAATCGGGGAGCTGTTTTTT. This gives the protein CASSPQGIGELFF.